This T cell receptor (beta chain) was sequenced for a study of molecular identifiers for immune sequencing clone quantification. Study results and caveats: Clone sizes could be underestimated for highly expanded clones when identical TCR molecules share a barcode. Clones above 20 RNA copies contained over 98% of effector molecules but under 1% of naive ones.

The authors gated naive CD8 T cells as CD8+CD4-CCR7+CD45RA+ for sorting. Concerning this clonotype: What it recognizes is unknown.

The trim removed 2 bases at V and 4 bases at J, leaving 4 bases unmatched. Germline V gives CDR1 MNHEY, CDR2 SVGEGT. This CDR3 has 15 amino acids. Methods described previously were used for bulk TCR libraries, and listed TCR primers were applied. Via MiXCR, TCRdb re-called the PCR reads, giving one row per CDR3 protein. The profile covers around 460,000 distinct CDR3 sequences, with around a fifth appearing a single time and 0.7% to 0.95% taken by the ten largest. The chain uses TRBV6-2 or TRBV6-3 and TRBJ1-5; 8 positions match TRBD1. The material sequenced was naive CD8+ T cells from blood, with Jurkat cell RNA spiked in. The subset was: FACS-sorted CD8+CD4-CCR7+CD45RA+ naive T cells. The TCR originated in a human donor in good health. Some libraries in this study had Jurkat cell RNA spiked in. The CDR3 sequence: CASSYPGTGNQPQHF. CDR3 nucleotides: TGTGCCAGCAGTTACCCCGGGACAGGTAATCAGCCCCAGCATTTT.